Shown below are 20 T cell receptor beta chains from a single sample sequenced in a study of blood T cell repertoires in COVID-19. Profiling relied on immunoSEQ multiplex PCR, and the TCRdb table lists in-frame clones only, not all of them. This sample has about 150,000 clones, with 70% to 80% found just once. The sample comprised PBMCs or T cells enriched from blood (not recorded which). These receptors originate from a woman aged 70-85 years in a cohort exposed to, infected with or recovered from COVID-19 (not recorded which).

This clone appeared many times. V gene TRBV11-3 combines with J gene TRBJ2-1; no clear D. V was clipped by 5 bases and J by 8 bases, with 13 bases between them. Looked up from germline, CDR1 is SGHNT and CDR2 is YENEEA. The CDR3 covers 13 residues. The CDR3 bases are TGTGCCAGCAGCCCTGACAATATAGATGAGCAGTTCTTC. Translated: CASSPDNIDEQFF.

The chain carries TRBV25-1 and TRBJ2-1, with D possibly matching TRBD2 (6 bases). CDR1 and CDR2 (germline): MGHDK, SYGVNS. The CDR3 is 16 residues long. Trimming shortened V by 2 bases and J by 3 bases, and 14 bases separated the two germline ends. The CDR3 DNA sequence: TGTGCCAGCAGTGAAGGAGGGAACAGGAACTACAATGAGCAGTTCTTC. This codes for CASSEGGNRNYNEQFF.

The V and J genes are TRBV28 and TRBJ1-6; D not certain. Germline V gives CDR1 MDHEN, CDR2 SYDVKM. There are 12 residues in the CDR3. V gave up 2 bases and J gave up 9 bases, with 5 bases separating them. In DNA form, the CDR3 reads TGTGCCAGCAGTTTAATCGTTTCACCCCTCCACTTT. Protein sequence: CASSLIVSPLHF.

This clone has just one count. The rearrangement joins TRBV5-5 to TRBJ2-1; 7 bases are shared with TRBD2. V dropped 2 bases and J dropped 10; count of bases not matched to a gene: 12. Germline-derived CDR1 and CDR2 are SGHKS and YYEKEE (reference sequence). The length of the CDR3 is 15 residues. Here the CDR3 reads CASSFLRRERGEQFF. In DNA form, the CDR3 reads TGTGCCAGCAGCTTCTTAAGGCGGGAGCGGGGCGAGCAGTTCTTC. Complete variable domain (other parts from reference TRBV5-5 and TRBJ2-1): DAGVTQSPTHLIKTRGQQVTLRCSPISGHKSVSWYQQVLGQGPQFIFQYYEKEERGRGNFPDRFSARQFPNYSSELNVNALLLGDSALYLCASSFLRRERGEQFFGPGTRLTVL.

This chain links TRBV5-1 with TRBJ2-3; 7 nucleotides match TRBD1. The CDR3 loop spans 15 amino acids. Germline V gene sequence: CDR1 SGHRS, CDR2 YFSETQ. V dropped 6 bases and J dropped 2; count of bases not matched to a gene: 9. CDR3 DNA sequence: TGCGCCAGCAATCCGGGACAGACTTTCACAGATACGCAGTATTTT. The encoded protein is CASNPGQTFTDTQYF.

The chain uses TRBV4-2 and TRBJ1-6; tentative D call: TRBD1 (5 bases). The germline CDR1 and CDR2 sequences are LGHNA and YNFKEQ. The V gene lost 1 base and the J gene lost 8 bases, with 6 bases spanning the gap. CDR3 length: 13 residues. The CDR3 sequence: CASSQGGDSPLHF. CDR3 in DNA: TGTGCCAGCAGCCAAGGGGGGGATTCACCCCTCCACTTT.

The chain has TRBV11-2 and TRBJ2-2; unclear D gene. Germline V gene data show CDR1 as SGHAT and CDR2 as FQNNGV. This CDR3 comprises 13 residues. Trimming took 3 bases from V and 1 from J, leaving 3 bases between them. The CDR3: CASSFLNTGELFF. For the CDR3, the DNA is TGTGCCAGCAGCTTCCTGAACACCGGGGAGCTGTTTTTT.

This clone was counted once. This rearrangement joins TRBV7-9 to TRBJ1-2; possible D gene TRBD1, 5 bases. V was clipped by 11 bases and J by 6 bases, with 13 bases between them. The CDR3 sequence is 11 residues long. CDR1 is SEHNR and CDR2 is FQNEAQ in the germline V gene (reference sequence). The CDR3 sequence: CAARGGDGYTF. The CDR3 bases are TGTGCCGCGCGGGGGGGTGATGGCTACACCTTC. The full variable domain, with the rest looked up from reference TRBV7-9 and TRBJ1-2, is DTGVSQNPRHKITKRGQNVTFRCDPISEHNRLYWYRQTLGQGPEFLTYFQNEAQLEKSRLLSDRFSAERPKGSFSTLEIQRTEQGDSAMYLCAARGGDGYTFGSGTRLTVV.

The V call is TRBV9, the J call TRBJ2-3, with TRBD1 identical over 9 bases. J lost 5 bases, V lost 0 bases, and 4 bases had no gene match. There are 15 residues in the CDR3. Germline V gives CDR1 SGDLS, CDR2 YYNGEE. The CDR3 DNA is TGTGCCAGCAGCGTAGACGGACAGGGGATAGATACGCAGTATTTT. This translates into CASSVDGQGIDTQYF.

The chain combines TRBV19 with TRBJ2-1, with a weak D call TRBD1 (7 bases). The CDR3 runs 15 residues. CDR1 is LNHDA, CDR2 SQIVND, per germline (reference sequence). The V gene lost 0 bases and the J gene lost 2 bases, with 8 bases spanning the gap. In DNA, the CDR3 is TGTGCCAGTAGTATAGACAGGGGGGCCTACAATGAGCAGTTCTTC. It translates to CASSIDRGAYNEQFF.

This clone has a single count. The V and J genes are TRBV28 and TRBJ2-1; the D gene is possibly TRBD2 (5 bases). There are 16 residues in the CDR3. Germline-derived CDR1 and CDR2 are MDHEN and SYDVKM. Trimming pared 6 bases from V and 10 bases from J, leaving 25 bases between. CDR3 coding DNA: TGTGCCAGCAGATCCCCTCGCGGGTCGGGTAACATGGAGCAGTTCTTC. It yields the protein CASRSPRGSGNMEQFF. The full variable domain, with the rest looked up from reference TRBV28 and TRBJ2-1, is DVKVTQSSRYLVKRTGEKVFLECVQDMDHENMFWYRQDPGLGLRLIYFSYDVKMKEKGDIPEGYSVSREKKERFSLILESASTNQTSMYLCASRSPRGSGNMEQFFGPGTRLTVL.

The chain recombines TRBV28 with TRBJ2-3; TRBD2 matches at 12 bases. CDR3 length: 14 amino acids. With V trimmed by 5 bases and J by 7 bases, 4 bases remained unmatched. Germline loops: CDR1 MDHEN, CDR2 SYDVKM. The CDR3 spells CASSLAGGVNTQYF. In DNA form, the CDR3 reads TGTGCCAGCAGTCTAGCGGGAGGGGTGAATACGCAGTATTTT.

V gene TRBV12-3 or TRBV12-4 combines with J gene TRBJ1-5; TRBD1 aligns across 7 bases. Trimming cost V 5 bases and J 5 bases; bases outside gene matches: 3. The CDR3 is made up of 13 amino acids. This CDR3 is CASSDRVYQPQHF. The CDR3 coding sequence is TGTGCCAGCAGTGACAGGGTTTATCAGCCCCAGCATTTT.

In nucleotides, the CDR3 is TGTGCCAGCAGCCTACTCGGCAGGGGGAGTGAGCAGTTCTTC. It translates to CASSLLGRGSEQFF. V gene TRBV6-5 combines with J gene TRBJ2-1; TRBD1 matches 7 bases. The germline CDR1 and CDR2 sequences are MNHEY and SVGAGI. The CDR3 is made up of 14 amino acids. With V trimmed by 6 bases and J by 9 bases, 11 bases remained unmatched.

The CDR3 here is CASSPIRGSGNEQYF. The CDR3 DNA reads as TGTGCCAGCAGCCCAATACGGGGTTCGGGGAACGAGCAGTACTTC. This chain joins TRBV11-2 and TRBJ2-7, with D perhaps matching TRBD2 (5 bases). The CDR3 contains 15 residues. The germline gives CDR1 SGHAT, CDR2 FQNNGV. V was cut by 5 bases and J by 5 bases, with 19 bases left in between.

The rearrangement joins TRBV5-4 to TRBJ2-5, with 9 bases identical to TRBD2. CDR3 size: 17 residues. Germline lookup yields CDR1 SGHNT and CDR2 YYREEE (reference sequence). V lost 4 bases, J lost 5 bases, and 15 bases stayed unmatched. The CDR3 DNA is TGTGCCAGCAGCGTTCGGGGCATGGCTAGCGGGATGGAGACCCAGTACTTC. It is translated as CASSVRGMASGMETQYF.

This clone was detected once. The chain joins TRBV4-2 to TRBJ2-1, with TRBD2 as a possible D gene (6 bases). There are 16 residues in the CDR3. Trimming stripped 2 bases from V and 0 bases from J, with 11 bases between. Germline assignment: CDR1 LGHNA and CDR2 YNFKEQ. The CDR3 region is CASSQSTSSSYNEQFF. CDR3 bases: TGTGCCAGCAGCCAATCGACTAGTAGCTCCTACAATGAGCAGTTCTTC.

The CDR3 bases are TGCGCCAGCAGCCCACCGGGACAGGGAGGCGGCTACACCTTC. Amino acid sequence: CASSPPGQGGGYTF. The J gene is TRBJ1-2, the V gene TRBV5-1, with 9 bases aligning to TRBD1. With 4 bases clipped from V and 8 bases from J, the junction kept 9 bases outside the gene matches. Germline CDR1 is SGHRS and CDR2 is YFSETQ. This CDR3 is built from 14 residues.

This chain joins TRBV2 and TRBJ1-4, with no clear D. The CDR3 spans 16 residues. Trimming took off 5 bases at V and 8 bases at J, with 21 bases between the two ends. The germline gives CDR1 SNHLY, CDR2 FYNNEI. The CDR3 is CASSQTSVGRGEKLFF. The CDR3 DNA follows: TGTGCCAGCAGTCAAACCTCAGTGGGCCGCGGGGAAAAACTGTTTTTT.

J is TRBJ2-3 and V is TRBV7-2; a weak D match, TRBD1 (5 bases). In germline, CDR1 is SGHTA, CDR2 FQGNSA. The length of the CDR3 is 14 residues. V lost 6 bases to trimming and J lost 1 base, with 11 bases between them. The CDR3 nucleotides read TGTGCCAGCAGTCATCGGACACGCACAGATACGCAGTATTTT. It yields the protein CASSHRTRTDTQYF.